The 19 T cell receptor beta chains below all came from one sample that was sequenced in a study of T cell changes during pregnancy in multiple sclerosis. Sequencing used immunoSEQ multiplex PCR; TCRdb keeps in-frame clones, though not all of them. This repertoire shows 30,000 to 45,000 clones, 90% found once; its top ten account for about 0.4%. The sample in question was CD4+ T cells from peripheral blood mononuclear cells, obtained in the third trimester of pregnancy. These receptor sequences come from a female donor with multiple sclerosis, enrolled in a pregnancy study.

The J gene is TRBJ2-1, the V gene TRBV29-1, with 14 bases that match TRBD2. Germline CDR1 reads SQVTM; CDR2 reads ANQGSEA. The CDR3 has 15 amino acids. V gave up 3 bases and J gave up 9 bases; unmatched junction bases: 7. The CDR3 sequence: CSVEKTSGGAGEQFF. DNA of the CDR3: TGCAGCGTTGAGAAGACTAGCGGGGGGGCGGGTGAGCAGTTCTTC.

The CDR3 bases are TGTGCCAGCAGTGGTCGACTAGCAGGGACCGGGGAGCTGTTTTTT. Its protein is CASSGRLAGTGELFF. V and J are TRBV2 and TRBJ2-2; 7 nucleotides align to TRBD2. The CDR3 runs to 15 residues. V shed 4 bases and J 5 bases; nucleotides not matched to a gene: 7. Looked up from germline, CDR1 is SNHLY and CDR2 is FYNNEI.

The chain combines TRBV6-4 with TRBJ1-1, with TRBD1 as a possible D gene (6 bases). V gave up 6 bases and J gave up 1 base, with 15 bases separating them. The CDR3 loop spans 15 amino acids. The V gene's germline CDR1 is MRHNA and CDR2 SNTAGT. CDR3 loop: CASSLTGFGNTEAFF. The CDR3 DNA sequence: TGTGCCAGCAGCCTTACAGGGTTCGGGAACACTGAAGCTTTCTTT.

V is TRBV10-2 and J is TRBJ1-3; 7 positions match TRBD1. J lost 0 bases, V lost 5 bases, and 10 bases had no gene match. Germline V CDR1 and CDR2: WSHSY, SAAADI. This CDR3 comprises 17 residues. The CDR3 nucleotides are TGCGCCAGCAGTCCCCCTCGGGGGACAGCCTCTGGAAACACCATATATTTT. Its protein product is CASSPPRGTASGNTIYF.

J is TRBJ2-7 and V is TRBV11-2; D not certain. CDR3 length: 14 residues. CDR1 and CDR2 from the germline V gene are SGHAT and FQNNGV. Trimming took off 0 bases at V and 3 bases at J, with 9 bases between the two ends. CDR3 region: CASSLDWQDYEQYF. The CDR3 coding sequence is TGTGCCAGCAGCTTAGATTGGCAAGACTACGAGCAGTACTTC. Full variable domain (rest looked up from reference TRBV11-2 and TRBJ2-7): EAGVAQSPRYKIIEKRQSVAFWCNPISGHATLYWYQQILGQGPKLLIQFQNNGVVDDSQLPKDRFSAERLKGVDSTLKIQPAKLEDSAVYLCASSLDWQDYEQYFGPGTRLTVT.

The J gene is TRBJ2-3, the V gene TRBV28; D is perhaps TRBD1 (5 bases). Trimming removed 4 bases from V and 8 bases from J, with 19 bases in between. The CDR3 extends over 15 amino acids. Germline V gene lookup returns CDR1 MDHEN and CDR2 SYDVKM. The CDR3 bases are TGTGCCAGCAGTTCCAACCCAGGGTTTTTGGTTACGCAGTATTTT. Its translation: CASSSNPGFLVTQYF.

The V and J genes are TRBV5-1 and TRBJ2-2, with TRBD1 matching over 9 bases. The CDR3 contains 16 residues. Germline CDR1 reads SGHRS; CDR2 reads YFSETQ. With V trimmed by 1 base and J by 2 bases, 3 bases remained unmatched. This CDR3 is CASSLRGQGNTGELFF. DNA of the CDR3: TGCGCCAGCAGCTTGAGGGGACAGGGTAACACCGGGGAGCTGTTTTTT.

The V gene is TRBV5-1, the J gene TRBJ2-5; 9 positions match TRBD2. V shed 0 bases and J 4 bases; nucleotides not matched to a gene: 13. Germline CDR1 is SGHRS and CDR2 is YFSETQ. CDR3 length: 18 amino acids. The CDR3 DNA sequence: TGCGCCAGCAGCTTGGAAGGTAGCGGGAGCGGCGGGAGAGAGACCCAGTACTTC. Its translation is CASSLEGSGSGGRETQYF.

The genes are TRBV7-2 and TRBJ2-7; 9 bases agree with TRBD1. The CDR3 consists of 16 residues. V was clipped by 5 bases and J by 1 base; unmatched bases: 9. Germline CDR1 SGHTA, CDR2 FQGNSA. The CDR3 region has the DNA TGTGCCAGCAGCGTATCACAGGGGGCCAGATCCTACGAGCAGTACTTC. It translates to CASSVSQGARSYEQYF.

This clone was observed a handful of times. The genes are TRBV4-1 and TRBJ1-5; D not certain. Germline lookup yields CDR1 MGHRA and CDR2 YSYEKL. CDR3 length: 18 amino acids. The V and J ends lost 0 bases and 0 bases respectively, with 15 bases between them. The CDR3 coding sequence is TGCGCCAGCAGCCAAGATCCAGCAGGTTCATATAGCAATCAGCCCCAGCATTTT. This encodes CASSQDPAGSYSNQPQHF.

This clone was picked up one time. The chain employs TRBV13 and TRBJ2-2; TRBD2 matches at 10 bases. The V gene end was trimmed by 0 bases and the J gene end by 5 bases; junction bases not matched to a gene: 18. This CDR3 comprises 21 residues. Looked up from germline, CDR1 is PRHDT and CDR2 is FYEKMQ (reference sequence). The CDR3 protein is CASSLGRRASGRRFLTGELFF. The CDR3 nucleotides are TGTGCCAGCAGCTTAGGCCGTCGCGCTAGCGGGAGACGATTTCTGACCGGGGAGCTGTTTTTT.

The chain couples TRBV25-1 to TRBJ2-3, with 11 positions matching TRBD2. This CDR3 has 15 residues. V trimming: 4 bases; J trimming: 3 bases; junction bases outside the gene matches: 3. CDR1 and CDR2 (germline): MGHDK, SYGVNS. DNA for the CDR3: TGTGCCAGCAGTGTACTAGCGGGAGTGACAGATACGCAGTATTTT. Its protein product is CASSVLAGVTDTQYF.

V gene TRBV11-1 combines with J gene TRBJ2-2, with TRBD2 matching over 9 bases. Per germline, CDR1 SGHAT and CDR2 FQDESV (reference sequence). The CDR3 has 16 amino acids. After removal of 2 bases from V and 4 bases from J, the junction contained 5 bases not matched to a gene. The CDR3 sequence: CASSLRSGSVTGELFF. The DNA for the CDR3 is TGTGCCAGCAGCTTACGTAGCGGGAGTGTCACCGGGGAGCTGTTTTTT. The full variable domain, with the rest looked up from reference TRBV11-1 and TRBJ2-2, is EAEVAQSPRYKITEKSQAVAFWCDPISGHATLYWYRQILGQGPELLVQFQDESVVDDSQLPKDRFSAERLKGVDSTLKIQPAELGDSAMYLCASSLRSGSVTGELFFGEGSRLTVL.

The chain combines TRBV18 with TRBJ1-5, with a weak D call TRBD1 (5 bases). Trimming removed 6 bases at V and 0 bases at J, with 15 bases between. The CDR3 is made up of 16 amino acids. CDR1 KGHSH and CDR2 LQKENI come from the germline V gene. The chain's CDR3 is CASSVGGTTSNQPQHF. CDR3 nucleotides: TGTGCCAGCTCCGTAGGAGGGACTACTAGCAATCAGCCCCAGCATTTT.

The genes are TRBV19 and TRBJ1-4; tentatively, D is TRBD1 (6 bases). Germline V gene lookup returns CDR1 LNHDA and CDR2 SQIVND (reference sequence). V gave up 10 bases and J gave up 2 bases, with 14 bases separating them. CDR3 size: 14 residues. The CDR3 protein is CATYRGGTNEKLFF. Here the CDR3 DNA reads TGTGCCACCTATAGGGGGGGCACTAATGAAAAACTGTTTTTT.

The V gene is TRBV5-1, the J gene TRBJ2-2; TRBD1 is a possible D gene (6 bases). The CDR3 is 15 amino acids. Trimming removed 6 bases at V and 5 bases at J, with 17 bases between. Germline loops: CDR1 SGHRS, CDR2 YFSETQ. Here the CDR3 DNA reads TGCGCCAGCATTAGCACAGGGAATCCGACCGGGGAGCTGTTTTTT. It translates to CASISTGNPTGELFF. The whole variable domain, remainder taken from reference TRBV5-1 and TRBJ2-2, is KAGVTQTPRYLIKTRGQQVTLSCSPISGHRSVSWYQQTPGQGLQFLFEYFSETQRNKGNFPGRFSGRQFSNSRSEMNVSTLELGDSALYLCASISTGNPTGELFFGEGSRLTVL.

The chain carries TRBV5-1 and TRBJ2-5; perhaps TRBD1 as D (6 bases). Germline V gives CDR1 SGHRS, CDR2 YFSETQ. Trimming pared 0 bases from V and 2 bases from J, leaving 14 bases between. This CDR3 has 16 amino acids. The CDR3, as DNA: TGCGCCAGCAGCTTGGGCACCGGGACACAGCAAGAGACCCAGTACTTC. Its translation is CASSLGTGTQQETQYF.

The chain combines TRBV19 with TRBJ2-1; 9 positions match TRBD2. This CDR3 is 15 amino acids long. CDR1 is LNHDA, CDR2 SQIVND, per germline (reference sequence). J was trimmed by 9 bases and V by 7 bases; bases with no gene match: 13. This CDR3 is CASTTMASGTAEQFF. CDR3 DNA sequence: TGTGCCAGTACGACAATGGCTAGCGGGACTGCTGAGCAGTTCTTC.

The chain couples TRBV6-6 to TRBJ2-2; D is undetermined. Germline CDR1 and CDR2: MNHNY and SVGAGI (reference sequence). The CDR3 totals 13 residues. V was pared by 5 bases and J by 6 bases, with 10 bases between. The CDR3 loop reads CASSATVAGELFF. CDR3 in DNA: TGTGCCAGCAGTGCAACGGTGGCCGGGGAGCTGTTTTTT.